This T cell receptor (beta chain) stems from a study of T cells in Graves' hyperthyroidism and ophthalmopathy. Not enrolled were patients with uncontrolled infection, other autoimmune disease, pregnancy or lactation. The CDR3 has 21 residues. Deletions cut 0 bases from V and 0 bases from J, with 27 bases between. The germline V gene has CDR1 LNHNV and CDR2 YYDKDF (reference sequence). Amplified regions were TCR beta CDR3 sequences from RNA transcripts. With the HTBI primer set, the TCR CDR3 went through a first round of RT-PCR. TCRdb independently ran MiXCR on the multiplex PCR reads; one entry per CDR3 protein. The sample has approximately 740,000 distinct CDR3 sequences; about 15% are singletons.

This chain joins TRBV15 and TRBJ2-7; maybe TRBD2 (6 bases). The specimen sequenced was blood. The TCR sequence derives from a woman aged 18 to 35 with Graves' hyperthyroidism. CDR3 coding DNA: TGTGCCACCAGCAGAGATTGGGGGGAACCGGCGACGGGACTGAACTCCTACGAGCAGTACTTC. As protein: CATSRDWGEPATGLNSYEQYF.